This entry features one T cell receptor (beta chain) sequence. This entry is derived from a study of control samples from healthy donors and cancer patients. Clones were sequenced by immunoSEQ multiplex PCR, and TCRdb holds only the in-frame ones, with some missing. The sample holds about 51,000 clones, around nine tenths seen once. Germline V gene lookup returns CDR1 SGHNT and CDR2 YYREEE (reference sequence). V was pared by 0 bases and J by 5 bases, with 9 bases between. The CDR3 has 14 amino acids. Sequences were obtained from PBMCs. V usage is TRBV5-4 and J usage is TRBJ1-5, with a weak D call TRBD1 (5 bases). This receptor was obtained from a man aged 45-60 years with head and neck cancer. Written as DNA, the CDR3 is TGTGCCAGCAGCTTGGCTGGGACGGATCAGCCCCAGCATTTT. It encodes CASSLAGTDQPQHF.